This is a list of T cell receptor beta chains from one sample in a study of shared clonotypes between healthy human individuals. Only in-frame clones appear in the TCRdb table, and some are missing; sequencing was by immunoSEQ multiplex PCR. The table lists 400,000 to 550,000 clones, 65% to 80% of them singletons. Sequenced: PBMCs. The receptors here all came from a woman aged 40 to 55 in good health. Some clones in this sample may be carry-over from other donors' samples. CDR3s include the opening cysteine and the closing phenylalanine or tryptophan. D genes are given only for firm matches. Part of the rows lack a size; the others show once, few, many or a class for expanded clones.

CDR3 DNA: TGTGCCAGCAGTTTTGGGGGGAGGACTGTCAATGAGCAGTTCTTC
CDR3 protein: CASSFGGRTVNEQFF
V gene: TRBV27
D gene: -
clone size: once
J gene: TRBJ2-1

CDR3 DNA: TGTGCCAGTAGTACAGGGATGGGAGAGACCCAGTACTTC
CDR3 protein: CASSTGMGETQYF
V gene: TRBV19
D gene: -
clone size: -
J gene: TRBJ2-5

CDR3 DNA: TGTGCCATCAGTGACCTGGGGGAGTCTAACAATGAGCAGTTCTTC
CDR3 protein: CAISDLGESNNEQFF
V gene: TRBV10-3
D gene: -
clone size: many
J gene: TRBJ2-1

CDR3 DNA: TGTGCCAGCAGCCAGGGACGGAACACTGAAGCTTTCTTT
CDR3 protein: CASSQGRNTEAFF
V gene: TRBV14
D gene: -
clone size: -
J gene: TRBJ1-1

CDR3 DNA: TGTGCCATCAGTGAGTGGGGACTAGCGGGAGAGTCCGGGGAGCTGTTTTTT
CDR3 protein: CAISEWGLAGESGELFF
V gene: TRBV10-3
D gene: TRBD2
clone size: -
J gene: TRBJ2-2

CDR3 DNA: TGTGCCAGCTCACCACCGGGAGCCCTAGCCAAAAACATTCAGTACTTC
CDR3 protein: CASSPPGALAKNIQYF
V gene: TRBV18
D gene: -
clone size: few
J gene: TRBJ2-4

CDR3 DNA: TGTGCCAGCAGCGTAGGCAGGGGGGTAGAGACCCAGTACTTC
CDR3 protein: CASSVGRGVETQYF
V gene: TRBV9
D gene: -
clone size: -
J gene: TRBJ2-5

CDR3 DNA: TGTGCCAGCAGCTTAGCGGGACTAGCGGGCGAGCAGTACTTC
CDR3 protein: CASSLAGLAGEQYF
V gene: TRBV7-2
D gene: TRBD2
clone size: -
J gene: TRBJ2-7

CDR3 DNA: TGTGCCAGCAGCTTGGATGGGACAGGGTATAACTATGGCTACACCTTC
CDR3 protein: CASSLDGTGYNYGYTF
V gene: TRBV5-8
D gene: TRBD1
clone size: -
J gene: TRBJ1-2

CDR3 DNA: TGTGCCAGCAGCCTCGGACTAGCGGACAAAACCTACGAGCAGTACTTC
CDR3 protein: CASSLGLADKTYEQYF
V gene: TRBV4-2
D gene: TRBD2
clone size: -
J gene: TRBJ2-7

CDR3 DNA: TGCGCCAGCAGCTTGAGGGAGGGCTACACTGAAGCTTTCTTT
CDR3 protein: CASSLREGYTEAFF
V gene: TRBV5-1
D gene: -
clone size: -
J gene: TRBJ1-1

CDR3 DNA: TGTGCCAGCAGCTTGGGGGGGCGGCCCCAGCATTTT
CDR3 protein: CASSLGGRPQHF
V gene: TRBV5-4
D gene: -
clone size: -
J gene: TRBJ1-5

CDR3 DNA: TGCGCCAGCAGAGGAGGGCCAAACACCGGGGAGCTGTTTTTT
CDR3 protein: CASRGGPNTGELFF
V gene: TRBV5-1
D gene: -
clone size: -
J gene: TRBJ2-2

CDR3 DNA: TGCAGCGTACAACGGACTAGCGGGAGGGTCGAGCAGTACTTC
CDR3 protein: CSVQRTSGRVEQYF
V gene: TRBV29-1
D gene: TRBD2
clone size: -
J gene: TRBJ2-7

CDR3 DNA: TGTGCCAGCGGCTCGACTAGTTTTGCAGATACGCAGTATTTT
CDR3 protein: CASGSTSFADTQYF
V gene: TRBV2
D gene: -
clone size: -
J gene: TRBJ2-3

CDR3 DNA: TGCAGCGTTCGGTCAGGTGATAATCAGCCCCAGCATTTT
CDR3 protein: CSVRSGDNQPQHF
V gene: TRBV29-1
D gene: -
clone size: -
J gene: TRBJ1-5

CDR3 DNA: TGCGCCAGCATCCCGGGACCAAATATAGGTGGTGAGCAGTTCTTC
CDR3 protein: CASIPGPNIGGEQFF
V gene: TRBV5-1
D gene: -
clone size: -
J gene: TRBJ2-1

CDR3 DNA: TGCAGCGTTGGTGGGGACAGGGGTTCTGGGGCCAACGTCCTGACTTTC
CDR3 protein: CSVGGDRGSGANVLTF
V gene: TRBV29-1
D gene: TRBD1
clone size: -
J gene: TRBJ2-6

CDR3 DNA: TGTGCCAGCAGCTTATGGCTAGCGGGATCCTACAATGAGCAGTTCTTC
CDR3 protein: CASSLWLAGSYNEQFF
V gene: TRBV7-9
D gene: TRBD2
clone size: few
J gene: TRBJ2-1

CDR3 DNA: TGTGCCTGGAGTCCGGGACCCCCGGGTGAAAAACTGTTTTTT
CDR3 protein: CAWSPGPPGEKLFF
V gene: TRBV30
D gene: -
clone size: -
J gene: TRBJ1-4

CDR3 DNA: TGTGCCAGCTCACCATCCAAATCGGGAGGCTCGCAAGATGAGCAGTTCTTC
CDR3 protein: CASSPSKSGGSQDEQFF
V gene: TRBV18
D gene: TRBD2
clone size: few
J gene: TRBJ2-1

CDR3 DNA: TGTGCCAGCAGCCAAACGGACTGGAAGGAAAAACTGTTTTTT
CDR3 protein: CASSQTDWKEKLFF
V gene: TRBV7-6
D gene: -
clone size: -
J gene: TRBJ1-4

CDR3 DNA: TGTGCCATCAGTGGACCTGGACAGGGCATTAACGAGCAGTACTTC
CDR3 protein: CAISGPGQGINEQYF
V gene: TRBV10-3
D gene: TRBD1
clone size: -
J gene: TRBJ2-7

CDR3 DNA: TGCGCCAGCAGCTTAAGCGAGTCGGTACGGAACGGGGAGCTGTTTTTT
CDR3 protein: CASSLSESVRNGELFF
V gene: TRBV5-1
D gene: -
clone size: -
J gene: TRBJ2-2

CDR3 DNA: TGTGCCAGCAGCACATCCGGGACAGGGTCGGGGCAGTACTTC
CDR3 protein: CASSTSGTGSGQYF
V gene: TRBV5-4
D gene: TRBD1
clone size: -
J gene: TRBJ2-7

CDR3 DNA: TGCGCCAGCAGCATTAGCGGGAGTCGCTCCTACGAGCAGTACTTC
CDR3 protein: CASSISGSRSYEQYF
V gene: TRBV5-1
D gene: TRBD2
clone size: few
J gene: TRBJ2-7

CDR3 DNA: TGTGCCAGCAGCCTCGGGGACAGAGCTAACTATGGCTACACCTTC
CDR3 protein: CASSLGDRANYGYTF
V gene: TRBV5-4
D gene: TRBD1
clone size: many
J gene: TRBJ1-2